This TCR beta chain came from a study of blood T cell repertoires in COVID-19. Study context: Specimens from acute and convalescent COVID-19 originated in the United States, Italy and Spain.

As processed by the authors: The assay estimated nucleated cells by amplifying reference gene primers. Libraries were prepared by immunoSEQ multiplex PCR; TCRdb keeps only in-frame clonotypes and omits some of them. V and J calls and clone size follow that table, whereas D and trimming were derived from the DNA. This table has under 250,000 clones, over 70% appearing once. The sequencing sample was made of peripheral blood. This TCR derives from a woman aged 80 or older with acute or convalescent COVID-19.

This chain's CDR3 is CASSALTSGMGEQYF. The DNA of the CDR3 is TGTGCCAGCAGCGCCCTGACTAGCGGGATGGGCGAGCAGTACTTC. V usage is TRBV9 and J usage is TRBJ2-7; 11 bases agree with TRBD2. Germline CDR1 SGDLS, CDR2 YYNGEE. V was clipped by 3 bases and J by 6 bases; unmatched bases: 8. There are 15 residues in the CDR3.